This entry lists 21 T cell receptor beta chains sequenced from one sample in a study of shared clonotypes between healthy human individuals. Libraries were prepared by immunoSEQ multiplex PCR; TCRdb keeps only in-frame clonotypes and omits some of them. Of a few hundred thousand clones listed, about 96% are singletons. Sequenced sample: memory CD8+ T cells sorted from blood. Subset here: CD45RO+ cells pooled with CCR7-negative TemRA cells. The receptors originated from a man aged 25 to 45 in good health.

This chain connects TRBV30 to TRBJ1-2, with D unclear. The CDR3 spans 12 residues. In germline, CDR1 is GTSNPN, CDR2 SVGIG (reference sequence). V was shortened by 4 bases and J by 7 bases, with 13 bases between the two germline ends. CDR3 protein: CAWKTQRGGYTF. The CDR3 DNA follows: TGTGCCTGGAAGACGCAGAGAGGTGGCTACACCTTC.

The J gene is TRBJ2-5, the V gene TRBV9, with a possible D match to TRBD1 (6 bases). This CDR3 comprises 16 residues. Per germline, CDR1 SGDLS and CDR2 YYNGEE. Trimming left V 0 bases short and J 4 bases short, with 16 bases between. CDR3 protein: CASSVAASGTRETQYF. In nucleotides, the CDR3 is TGTGCCAGCAGCGTAGCGGCGTCAGGGACACGAGAGACCCAGTACTTC.

This sequence joins TRBV7-9 and TRBJ2-3, with D hard to call. Germline V CDR1 and CDR2: SEHNR, FQNEAQ (reference sequence). This CDR3 is built from 15 residues. V lost 3 bases and J 0 bases, leaving 10 bases between the germline ends. The CDR3 DNA reads TGTGCCAGCAGCTTTAGCCTCCCTAGCACAGATACGCAGTATTTT. Residues: CASSFSLPSTDTQYF.

This chain connects TRBV6-6 to TRBJ2-7; 10 bases line up with TRBD2. CDR1 and CDR2 from the germline V gene are MNHNY and SVGAGI (reference sequence). CDR3 length: 14 residues. The ends lost 7 bases at V and 6 bases at J; junction bases unmatched: 9. CDR3 bases: TGTGCCAGCAAAAGGCTAGCGGGAGCGGGCGAGCAGTACTTC. Protein product: CASKRLAGAGEQYF.

This rearrangement joins TRBV6-1 to TRBJ2-4; D not resolved. The V gene's germline CDR1 is MNHNS and CDR2 SASEGT. The CDR3 is 15 residues long. V lost 6 bases, J lost 7 bases, and 19 bases lay in between. The CDR3 reads CASRDPGRGPNIQYF. The CDR3 DNA reads TGTGCCAGCAGGGACCCGGGCCGTGGGCCGAACATTCAGTACTTC.

V and J are TRBV25-1 and TRBJ2-2; D may correspond to TRBD1 or TRBD2 (5 bases each). Trimming left V 4 bases short and J 2 bases short, with 17 bases between. This CDR3 region has 17 residues. Germline V CDR1 and CDR2: MGHDK, SYGVNS. The CDR3 nucleotides are TGTGCCAGCAGTGTCCAGGGACGCCAGTTTAACACCGGGGAGCTGTTTTTT. Encoded protein: CASSVQGRQFNTGELFF. The whole variable domain, filled in from reference TRBV25-1 and TRBJ2-2, reads EADIYQTPRYLVIGTGKKITLECSQTMGHDKMYWYQQDPGMELHLIHYSYGVNSTEKGDLSSESTVSRIRTEHFPLTLESARPSHTSQYLCASSVQGRQFNTGELFFGEGSRLTVL.

Written as DNA, the CDR3 is TGTGCCAGCAGTTACTCGAGCAGTCTAGACGGGTACGAGCAGTACTTC. It encodes CASSYSSSLDGYEQYF. The chain has TRBV6-5 and TRBJ2-7; D gene unclear. The CDR3 has 16 residues. CDR1 MNHEY and CDR2 SVGAGI come from the germline V gene. Trimming removed 0 bases at V and 4 bases at J, with 16 bases between.

This rearrangement joins TRBV27 to TRBJ1-1, with D hard to call. The CDR3 spans 13 residues. The germline gives CDR1 MNHEY, CDR2 SMNVEV (reference sequence). V was pared by 0 bases and J by 4 bases, with 6 bases between. CDR3 region: CASSLSYGTEAFF. The CDR3 DNA reads as TGTGCCAGCAGTTTATCCTATGGCACTGAAGCTTTCTTT.

For this clone: Other DNA sequences in the same sample also yield this CDR3. The chain carries TRBV27 and TRBJ1-1; 7 bases are a match to TRBD1. There are 13 residues in the CDR3. Germline trimming cut 4 bases from V and 1 base from J; bases unmatched to any gene: 0. From germline, CDR1 is MNHEY and CDR2 SMNVEV (reference sequence). In nucleotides, the CDR3 is TGTGCCAGCAGTTGGACAGGGAACACTGAAGCTTTCTTT. It specifies CASSWTGNTEAFF.

The CDR3 nucleotides read TGTGCCAGTAGTATAGAGGACTCTGGGGCCAACGTCCTGACTTTC. Its protein product is CASSIEDSGANVLTF. The V and J genes are TRBV19 and TRBJ2-6; no clear D gene. Germline loops: CDR1 LNHDA, CDR2 SQIVND (reference sequence). This CDR3 is built from 15 residues. V lost 0 bases and J 0 bases, leaving 3 bases between the germline ends.

This chain's CDR3 is CATETGGLERTQYF. The CDR3 DNA is TGTGCCACCGAGACAGGGGGTCTTGAGCGGACCCAGTACTTC. The genes are TRBV10-3 and TRBJ2-5; TRBD1 matches at 9 bases. The J segment lost 7 bases and the V segment lost 10 bases, leaving 13 bases of the junction unmatched. Germline assignment: CDR1 ENHRY and CDR2 SYGVKD. This CDR3 has 14 residues.

The chain links TRBV11-1 to TRBJ2-7; 7 nucleotides align to TRBD2. CDR1 and CDR2 from the germline V gene are SGHAT and FQDESV (reference sequence). The V and J ends lost 10 bases and 3 bases, in that order; junction bases with no gene match: 15. The CDR3 length is 15 residues. CDR3 loop: CATSRWREMGYEQYF. CDR3 bases: TGTGCCACCTCCCGGTGGCGGGAGATGGGCTACGAGCAGTACTTC. Together with reference TRBV11-1 and TRBJ2-7, the CDR3 gives the full variable domain: EAEVAQSPRYKITEKSQAVAFWCDPISGHATLYWYRQILGQGPELLVQFQDESVVDDSQLPKDRFSAERLKGVDSTLKIQPAELGDSAMYLCATSRWREMGYEQYFGPGTRLTVT.

This chain links TRBV11-3 with TRBJ2-1; possible D gene TRBD1, 5 bases. Trimming took 2 bases from V and 5 from J, leaving 7 bases between them. CDR1 SGHNT and CDR2 YENEEA come from the germline V gene. The CDR3 spans 13 residues. CDR3 loop: CASSLPGNNEQFF. The CDR3 nucleotides are TGTGCCAGCAGCTTACCAGGGAACAATGAGCAGTTCTTC.

The rearrangement links TRBV7-8 to TRBJ2-5; 9 nucleotides match TRBD1. V trimming: 5 bases; J trimming: 2 bases; junction bases outside the gene matches: 9. This CDR3 is 16 amino acids long. CDR1 is SGHVS and CDR2 is FQNEAQ in the germline V gene. The DNA of the CDR3 is TGTGCCAGCAGCCGGGGACAGGGAGGTCGGCAAGAGACCCAGTACTTC. Translated, it gives CASSRGQGGRQETQYF.

The V call is TRBV6-7, the J call TRBJ2-5; no definite D call. TRBV6-7 is sorted into the ORF group, with uncertain function. Trimming stripped 6 bases from V and 0 bases from J, with 2 bases between. This CDR3 has 11 residues. This chain's CDR3 is CASRDQETQYF. The CDR3 bases are TGTGCCAGCAGAGACCAAGAGACCCAGTACTTC.

V is TRBV28 and J is TRBJ2-3; D could derive from TRBD1 or TRBD2 (5 bases each). Germline lookup yields CDR1 MDHEN and CDR2 SYDVKM. Between the trimmed V and J ends, which lost 8 bases and 5 bases, there was a span of 20 bases. There are 15 residues in the CDR3. The CDR3 nucleotides read TGTGCCAGCTCCATTGGGACGGCGAGGGGAGATACGCAGTATTTT. Protein: CASSIGTARGDTQYF.

The V call is TRBV10-3, the J call TRBJ2-7; a possible D gene is TRBD1 (5 bases). The ends were cut back, 5 bases at V and 5 bases at J, with 13 bases in the middle. The V gene's germline CDR1 is ENHRY and CDR2 SYGVKD. The CDR3 is made up of 13 amino acids. CDR3 in DNA: TGTGCCATCAGTAATTTGACAGTCCACGAGCAGTACTTC. Translating it yields CAISNLTVHEQYF.

V and J are TRBV5-1 and TRBJ2-3; perhaps TRBD2 as D (5 bases). CDR3 length equals 15 residues. Trimming took off 4 bases at V and 6 bases at J, with 18 bases between the two ends. Germline V CDR1 and CDR2: SGHRS, YFSETQ. The CDR3 bases are TGCGCCAGCAGCATGGACGGGGATAGGCCGGATACGCAGTATTTT. Translating gives CASSMDGDRPDTQYF.

The sample holds one count of this clone. The gene calls are TRBV15 and TRBJ2-2, with D tentatively TRBD1 (5 bases). Germline V CDR1 and CDR2: LNHNV, YYDKDF (reference sequence). Trimming removed 0 bases at V and 4 bases at J, with 12 bases between. The CDR3 runs 16 residues. CDR3: CATSRDAGLSTGELFF. The DNA for the CDR3 is TGTGCCACCAGCAGAGATGCAGGGTTAAGCACCGGGGAGCTGTTTTTT. The whole variable domain, remainder taken from reference TRBV15 and TRBJ2-2, is DAMVIQNPRYQVTQFGKPVTLSCSQTLNHNVMYWYQQKSSQAPKLLFHYYDKDFNNEADTPDNFQSRRPNTSFCFLDIRSPGLGDTAMYLCATSRDAGLSTGELFFGEGSRLTVL.

The chain uses TRBV4-1 and TRBJ2-7, with TRBD1 matching 9 bases. There are 15 residues in the CDR3. V was clipped by 4 bases and J by 3 bases; unmatched bases: 7. Germline assignment: CDR1 MGHRA and CDR2 YSYEKL. In DNA form, the CDR3 reads TGCGCCAGCAGCCGAAGCACGGGACAGGGCTACGAGCAGTACTTC. Translated: CASSRSTGQGYEQYF.

Only one count was recorded for this clone. The chain uses TRBV5-4 and TRBJ2-5; a possible D gene is TRBD2 (6 bases). The CDR3 spans 15 residues. Trimming stripped 2 bases from V and 2 bases from J, with 13 bases between. Germline CDR1 reads SGHNT; CDR2 reads YYREEE (reference sequence). In nucleotides, the CDR3 is TGTGCCAGCAGCTTTGGGGGAGGAGGTCAAGAGACCCAGTACTTC. This encodes CASSFGGGGQETQYF.